A single sample gave rise to the 25 T cell receptor beta chains below, sequenced in a study of CD8+ T cells in alopecia areata. RNA was extracted and reverse transcribed into cDNA as the sequencing template. Here immunoSEQ multiplex PCR was the method, and the copy in TCRdb shows in-frame clones only, minus some. The table records 95,000 to 150,000 clones, about 46% of them present only once. The sample consisted of NKG2D-low CD8+ T cells sorted from blood. The receptors were sampled from a human donor with alopecia areata.

J is TRBJ2-3 and V is TRBV2; no clear D gene. V was cut by 4 bases and J by 1 base, with 12 bases left in between. CDR1 SNHLY and CDR2 FYNNEI come from the germline V gene. This CDR3 has 15 residues. The DNA for the CDR3 is TGTGCCAGCAGTGTAGTTGGCGGACGCACAGATACGCAGTATTTT. Encoded protein: CASSVVGGRTDTQYF.

This chain connects TRBV11-3 to TRBJ2-5; 7 bases are a match to TRBD1. The V segment lost 4 bases and the J segment 1 base; nucleotides outside the gene matches: 0. The germline V gene has CDR1 SGHNT and CDR2 YENEEA. The CDR3 length is 13 residues. The CDR3 nucleotides are TGTGCCAGCAGCTACAGGGGCCAAGAGACCCAGTACTTC. Protein: CASSYRGQETQYF.

This clone was seen only a few times. The V gene is TRBV29-1, the J gene TRBJ2-7, with D unresolved. CDR3 size: 13 residues. V gave up 5 bases and J gave up 0 bases, with 11 bases separating them. Per the germline V gene, CDR1 is SQVTM and CDR2 is ANQGSEA. For the CDR3, the DNA is TGCAGCGTTCTAATACAGAGCTCCTACGAGCAGTACTTC. It specifies CSVLIQSSYEQYF.

This clone was detected a few times. The chain has TRBV29-1 and TRBJ2-5, with D unclear. The germline V and J ends were trimmed by 3 bases and 1 base, with 9 bases remaining between them. This CDR3 contains 13 residues. CDR1 is SQVTM and CDR2 is ANQGSEA in the germline V gene. CDR3: CSVDKGIQETQYF. For the CDR3, the DNA is TGCAGCGTTGATAAGGGAATCCAAGAGACCCAGTACTTC. Together with reference TRBV29-1 and TRBJ2-5, the CDR3 gives the full variable domain: SAVISQKPSRDICQRGTSLTIQCQVDSQVTMMFWYRQQPGQSLTLIATANQGSEATYESGFVIDKFPISRPNLTFSTLTVSNMSPEDSSIYLCSVDKGIQETQYFGPGTRLLVL.

This chain links TRBV29-1 with TRBJ2-7, with D perhaps TRBD2 (6 bases). Germline CDR1 and CDR2: SQVTM and ANQGSEA. V was cut by 5 bases and J by 2 bases, with 16 bases left in between. The CDR3 runs 14 residues. For the CDR3, the DNA is TGCAGCGTTAGGTGGGGGGAACAGCCCTACGAGCAGTACTTC. It codes for CSVRWGEQPYEQYF.

The chain links TRBV9 to TRBJ2-1; D unresolved. Germline assignment: CDR1 SGDLS and CDR2 YYNGEE. Trimming pared 2 bases from V and 7 bases from J, leaving 7 bases between. This CDR3 is built from 12 residues. In nucleotides, the CDR3 is TGTGCCAGCAGCGTTGAGTGGAATGAGCAGTTCTTC. Translation gives CASSVEWNEQFF.

This clone was seen just once. The chain carries TRBV29-1 and TRBJ2-7; 7 bases match TRBD1. The trim removed 5 bases at V and 5 bases at J, leaving 12 bases unmatched. The CDR3 spans 14 residues. Germline CDR1 SQVTM, CDR2 ANQGSEA. The CDR3 region is CSVIGQAPLDEQYF. DNA of the CDR3: TGCAGCGTTATAGGACAGGCCCCCTTAGACGAGCAGTACTTC.

V gene TRBV30 combines with J gene TRBJ2-5, with D unresolved. The germline V and J ends were trimmed by 3 bases and 3 bases, with 11 bases remaining between them. This CDR3 has 13 residues. Germline CDR1 is GTSNPN and CDR2 is SVGIG (reference sequence). The CDR3 region has the DNA TGTGCCTGGAGGGAAGGGTTCAAAGAGACCCAGTACTTC. Protein sequence: CAWREGFKETQYF.

This clone was seen once. V and J are TRBV6-5 and TRBJ2-5; D gene uncertain. CDR3 length equals 13 residues. Between the trimmed V and J ends, which lost 5 bases and 0 bases, there was a span of 7 bases. Germline values: CDR1 MNHEY, CDR2 SVGAGI. This CDR3 is CASSPSDQETQYF. The CDR3 bases are TGTGCCAGCAGTCCCTCAGACCAAGAGACCCAGTACTTC.

The chain is built from TRBV2 and TRBJ2-1; unclear D gene. Per the germline V gene, CDR1 is SNHLY and CDR2 is FYNNEI. V was trimmed by 6 bases and J by 8 bases, leaving 14 bases between them. The CDR3 consists of 13 residues. The CDR3 region is CASSIGPWDEQFF. The CDR3 DNA follows: TGTGCCAGCAGCATCGGCCCCTGGGATGAGCAGTTCTTC.

The chain uses TRBV9 and TRBJ2-7; weak D call: TRBD2 (6 bases). Trimming stripped 7 bases from V and 3 bases from J, with 11 bases between. Looked up from germline, CDR1 is SGDLS and CDR2 is YYNGEE. This CDR3 is 12 amino acids long. DNA for the CDR3: TGTGCCAGCGGCGGGACTGACTACGAGCAGTACTTC. This codes for CASGGTDYEQYF.

Remarks on this clone: At one end the junction does not follow the germline gene, possibly because of a read error. The V call is TRBV7-7, the J call TRBJ2-2; TRBD2 aligns across 8 bases. Germline CDR1 SSHAT, CDR2 FNYEAQ (reference sequence). CDR3 length equals 15 residues. CDR3 nucleotide sequence: TGTGCTAGCAGCTTTACTAGCGGGAACACCGGGGAGCTGTTTTTT. Protein: CASSFTSGNTGELFF.

The V gene is TRBV5-6, the J gene TRBJ2-4, with no clear D. This CDR3 contains 12 residues. The germline gives CDR1 SGHDT, CDR2 YYEEEE. Trimming shortened V by 6 bases and J by 6 bases, and 10 bases separated the two germline ends. In DNA form, the CDR3 reads TGTGCCAGCAACGCCGGAAGAAACATTCAGTACTTC. It specifies CASNAGRNIQYF.

The rearrangement joins TRBV7-8 to TRBJ1-2; D is possibly TRBD1 (6 bases). The CDR3 has 16 amino acids. CDR1 SGHVS and CDR2 FQNEAQ come from the germline V gene. Trimming removed 0 bases from V and 0 bases from J, with 11 bases in between. The CDR3 sequence is CASSLAAGQTNYGYTF. The CDR3, as DNA: TGTGCCAGCAGCTTAGCTGCTGGACAGACTAACTATGGCTACACCTTC.

The chain uses TRBV30 and TRBJ2-1; D perhaps matches TRBD1 (5 bases). V was pared by 0 bases and J by 4 bases, with 10 bases between. This CDR3 comprises 14 residues. Germline V CDR1 and CDR2: GTSNPN, SVGIG (reference sequence). Here the CDR3 DNA reads TGTGCCTGGAGTGTCCAGGGCCCGTACAATGAGCAGTTCTTC. Translating gives CAWSVQGPYNEQFF. Full variable domain (remainder filled in from reference TRBV30 and TRBJ2-1): SQTIHQWPATLVQPVGSPLSLECTVEGTSNPNLYWYRQAAGRGLQLLFYSVGIGQISSEVPQNLSASRPQDRQFILSSKKLLLSDSGFYLCAWSVQGPYNEQFFGPGTRLTVL.

This clone has a handful of counts. This CDR3 is CSVVAGASTDTQYF. As DNA, the CDR3 is TGCAGCGTTGTGGCGGGAGCTAGCACAGATACGCAGTATTTT. The chain links TRBV29-1 to TRBJ2-3; 7 nucleotides line up with TRBD2. Germline CDR1 SQVTM, CDR2 ANQGSEA. V shed 4 bases, J shed 0 bases, and the junction held 4 bases outside the gene matches. The CDR3 is 14 residues long.

The chain employs TRBV30 and TRBJ1-5; 8 nucleotides agree with TRBD1. The CDR3 consists of 15 residues. Germline V lookup: CDR1 GTSNPN, CDR2 SVGIG (reference sequence). Trimming took 1 base from V and 9 from J; bases not matched to a gene: 11. CDR3 sequence (DNA): TGTGCCTGGAGTGGAGGACAGGGATTGACGGGGCCCCAGCATTTT. Its protein is CAWSGGQGLTGPQHF.

V is TRBV30 and J is TRBJ1-4; 7 positions agree with TRBD1. V lost 1 base to trimming and J lost 7 bases; unmatched junction nucleotides: 15. CDR1 and CDR2 (germline): GTSNPN, SVGIG (reference sequence). CDR3 length: 17 residues. CDR3 nucleotides: TGTGCCTGGAGTGGTCCGACGATTACAGGGGATGCTGAAAAACTGTTTTTT. Its translation: CAWSGPTITGDAEKLFF.

The chain carries TRBV29-1 and TRBJ1-2; D remains unclear. From germline, CDR1 is SQVTM and CDR2 ANQGSEA. V was shortened by 5 bases and J by 2 bases, with 15 bases between the two germline ends. The CDR3 covers 14 residues. CDR3 sequence: CSVIAGVENYGYTF. The CDR3 DNA reads as TGCAGCGTTATTGCGGGAGTGGAGAACTATGGCTACACCTTC.

This clone has only a few counts. V usage is TRBV28 and J usage is TRBJ1-1; D is unresolved. The CDR3 is 12 amino acids. The germline V and J ends were trimmed by 2 bases and 1 base, with 2 bases remaining between them. The germline V gene encodes CDR1 MDHEN and CDR2 SYDVKM. CDR3 nucleotide sequence: TGTGCCAGCAGTTTAGGGAACACTGAAGCTTTCTTT. It encodes CASSLGNTEAFF.

The chain uses TRBV2 and TRBJ2-7, with 8 bases aligning to TRBD1. The V segment lost 3 bases and the J segment 3 bases; nucleotides outside the gene matches: 4. The CDR3 spans 14 residues. Per germline, CDR1 SNHLY and CDR2 FYNNEI. The CDR3 region has the DNA TGTGCCAGCAGTGATCGGACAGGGCACTACGAGCAGTACTTC. Its translation is CASSDRTGHYEQYF.

This clone has a handful of counts. V is TRBV29-1 and J is TRBJ2-3; no reliable D call. The CDR3 totals 10 residues. The V end lost 2 bases, the J end lost 6 bases, and 3 bases lay between the germline ends. Germline V gene data show CDR1 as SQVTM and CDR2 as ANQGSEA. For the CDR3, the DNA is TGCAGCGTTGAAAAGGATACGCAGTATTTT. Translation gives CSVEKDTQYF.

The chain couples TRBV29-1 to TRBJ2-7, with 7 bases matching TRBD2. The CDR3 has 14 residues. V was clipped by 2 bases and J by 2 bases; unmatched bases: 6. Germline V gives CDR1 SQVTM, CDR2 ANQGSEA. The CDR3, as DNA: TGCAGCGTTGAATCAAGCGGGAATACCTACGAGCAGTACTTC. Its protein is CSVESSGNTYEQYF.

This clone was counted only a few times. The V and J genes are TRBV29-1 and TRBJ2-7; D tentatively fits TRBD1 or TRBD2 (6 bases each). V was cut by 2 bases and J by 3 bases, with 14 bases left in between. Germline V gene lookup returns CDR1 SQVTM and CDR2 ANQGSEA. The CDR3 runs 14 residues. The CDR3 bases are TGCAGCGTTGAAAGTAGGGGGGCCAGCTACGAGCAGTACTTC. Its protein is CSVESRGASYEQYF.

CDR3 protein: CASSQVQQETQYF. The CDR3 DNA reads TGCGCCAGCAGCCAAGTGCAGCAAGAGACCCAGTACTTC. The J gene is TRBJ2-5, the V gene TRBV4-1; D gene ambiguous. CDR1 and CDR2 (germline): MGHRA, YSYEKL. The V end was cut by 1 base, the J end by 2 bases, with 5 bases between. The CDR3 is 13 residues long.